Shown below are 5 T cell receptor beta chains from a single sample sequenced in a study of cytomegalovirus exposure and HLA in healthy donors. PCR primers comprised 60 Vbeta and 13 Jbeta primers. Some clones are missing from TCRdb's copy, which holds only in-frame ones; the method was immunoSEQ multiplex PCR. This table holds about 140,000 clones, roughly three quarters found once. Sequenced material: PBMCs. These receptors were obtained from a man between 18 and 29 years old in good health and CMV-seronegative.

The rearrangement joins TRBV10-3 to TRBJ1-4; D is undetermined. The V gene lost 7 bases and the J gene lost 7 bases, with 13 bases spanning the gap. CDR1 is ENHRY, CDR2 SYGVKD, per germline. The CDR3 runs 13 residues. The CDR3 DNA reads TGTGCCATCACTGGAGCTTTGGGTGAAAAACTGTTTTTT. Amino acids: CAITGALGEKLFF.

This clone was seen a single time. The chain has TRBV6-5 and TRBJ1-2, with 8 bases identical to TRBD1. After removal of 4 bases from V and 2 bases from J, the junction contained 6 bases not matched to a gene. CDR1 is MNHEY, CDR2 SVGAGI, per germline. The CDR3 length is 15 residues. CDR3 sequence: CASSSGGQGNYGYTF. For the CDR3, the DNA is TGTGCCAGCAGTTCCGGCGGACAGGGCAACTATGGCTACACCTTC.

This chain links TRBV30 with TRBJ1-1; 9 bases match TRBD1. This CDR3 contains 15 residues. The germline V gene encodes CDR1 GTSNPN and CDR2 SVGIG (reference sequence). The V segment lost 7 bases and the J segment 2 bases; nucleotides outside the gene matches: 11. The CDR3 nucleotides are TGTGCCTTTACAGGGGGCAGTGGGTTCAACACTGAAGCTTTCTTT. Translation: CAFTGGSGFNTEAFF.

This clone has only a few counts. J is TRBJ1-5 and V is TRBV5-5, with a tentative D call TRBD1 (5 bases). The germline V and J ends were trimmed by 2 bases and 3 bases, with 12 bases remaining between them. CDR3 size: 15 residues. Germline assignment: CDR1 SGHKS and CDR2 YYEKEE (reference sequence). The CDR3 DNA sequence: TGTGCCAGCAGCTTCTGGGGGGAACACAATCAGCCCCAGCATTTT. Encoded protein: CASSFWGEHNQPQHF. The variable domain in full, completed from reference TRBV5-5 and TRBJ1-5, reads DAGVTQSPTHLIKTRGQQVTLRCSPISGHKSVSWYQQVLGQGPQFIFQYYEKEERGRGNFPDRFSARQFPNYSSELNVNALLLGDSALYLCASSFWGEHNQPQHFGDGTRLSIL.

The gene calls are TRBV5-5 and TRBJ2-7; D may be TRBD1 (6 bases). Germline V gives CDR1 SGHKS, CDR2 YYEKEE (reference sequence). Trimming shortened V by 4 bases and J by 4 bases, and 18 bases separated the two germline ends. CDR3 length equals 15 residues. The chain's CDR3 is CASSLDRNGPYEQYF. The CDR3 DNA reads as TGTGCCAGCAGCCTGGACAGAAATGGCCCTTACGAGCAGTACTTC.